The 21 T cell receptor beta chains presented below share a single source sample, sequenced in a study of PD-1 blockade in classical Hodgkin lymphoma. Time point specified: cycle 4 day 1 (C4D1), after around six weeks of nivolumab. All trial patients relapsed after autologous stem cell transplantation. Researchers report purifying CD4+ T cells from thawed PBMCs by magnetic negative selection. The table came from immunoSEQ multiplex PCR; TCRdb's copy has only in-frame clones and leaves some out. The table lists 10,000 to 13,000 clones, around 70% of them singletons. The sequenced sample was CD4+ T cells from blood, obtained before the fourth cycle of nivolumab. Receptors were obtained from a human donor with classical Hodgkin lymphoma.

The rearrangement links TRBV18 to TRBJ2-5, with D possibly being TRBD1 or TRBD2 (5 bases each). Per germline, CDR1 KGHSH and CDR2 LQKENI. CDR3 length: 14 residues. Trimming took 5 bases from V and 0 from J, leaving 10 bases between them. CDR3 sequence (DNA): TGTGCCAGCTCAGGGACGACGTACCAAGAGACCCAGTACTTC. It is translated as CASSGTTYQETQYF.

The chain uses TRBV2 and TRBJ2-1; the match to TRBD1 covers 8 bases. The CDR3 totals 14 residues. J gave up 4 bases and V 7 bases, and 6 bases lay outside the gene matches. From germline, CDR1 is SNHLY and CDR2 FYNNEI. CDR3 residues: CASNQGAGYNEQFF. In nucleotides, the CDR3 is TGTGCCAGCAATCAGGGGGCAGGATACAATGAGCAGTTCTTC.

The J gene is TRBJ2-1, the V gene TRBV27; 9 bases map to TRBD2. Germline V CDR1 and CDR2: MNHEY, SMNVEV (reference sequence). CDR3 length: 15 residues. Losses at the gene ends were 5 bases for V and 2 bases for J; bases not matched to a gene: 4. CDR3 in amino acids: CASSDSGSAYNEQFF. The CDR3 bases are TGTGCCAGCAGTGATAGCGGGAGCGCCTACAATGAGCAGTTCTTC.

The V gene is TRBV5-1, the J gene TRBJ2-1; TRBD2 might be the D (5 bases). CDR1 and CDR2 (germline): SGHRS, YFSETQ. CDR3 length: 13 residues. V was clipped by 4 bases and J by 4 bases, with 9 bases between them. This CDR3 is CASSAGRYNEQFF. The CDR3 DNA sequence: TGCGCCAGCAGCGCGGGCCGATACAATGAGCAGTTCTTC.

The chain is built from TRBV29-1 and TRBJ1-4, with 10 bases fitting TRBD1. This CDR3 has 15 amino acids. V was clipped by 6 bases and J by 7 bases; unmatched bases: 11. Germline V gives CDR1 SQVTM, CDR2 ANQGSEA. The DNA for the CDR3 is TGCAGCGTCACCGATTCGACAGGGGGCTTTGAAAAACTGTTTTTT. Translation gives CSVTDSTGGFEKLFF.

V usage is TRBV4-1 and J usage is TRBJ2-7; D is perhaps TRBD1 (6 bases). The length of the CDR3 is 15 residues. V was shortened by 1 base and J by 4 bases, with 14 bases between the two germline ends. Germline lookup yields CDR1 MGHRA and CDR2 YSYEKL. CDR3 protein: CASSQGPQGLYEQYF. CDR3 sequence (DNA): TGCGCCAGCAGCCAAGGGCCTCAGGGGCTTTACGAGCAGTACTTC.

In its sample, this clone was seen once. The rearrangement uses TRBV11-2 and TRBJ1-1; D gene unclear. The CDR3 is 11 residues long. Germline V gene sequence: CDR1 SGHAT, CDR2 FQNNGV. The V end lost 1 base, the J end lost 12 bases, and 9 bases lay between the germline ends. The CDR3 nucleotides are TGTGCCAGCAGCTTAGGGGCCCTTCCTTTCTTT. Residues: CASSLGALPFF.

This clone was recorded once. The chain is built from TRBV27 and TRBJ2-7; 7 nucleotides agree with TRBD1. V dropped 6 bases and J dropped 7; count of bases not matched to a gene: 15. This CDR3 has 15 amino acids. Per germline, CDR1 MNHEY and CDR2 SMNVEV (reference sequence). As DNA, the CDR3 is TGTGCCAGCAGGAGGATCCCAGGGGGAAGATGGGAGCAGTACTTC. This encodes CASRRIPGGRWEQYF.

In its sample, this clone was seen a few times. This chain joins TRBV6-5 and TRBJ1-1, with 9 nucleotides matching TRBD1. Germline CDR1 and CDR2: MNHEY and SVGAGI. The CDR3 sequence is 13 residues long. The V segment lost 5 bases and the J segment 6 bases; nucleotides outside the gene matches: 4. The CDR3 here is CASSQTGGAEAFF. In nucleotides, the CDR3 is TGTGCCAGCAGTCAAACAGGGGGCGCTGAAGCTTTCTTT.

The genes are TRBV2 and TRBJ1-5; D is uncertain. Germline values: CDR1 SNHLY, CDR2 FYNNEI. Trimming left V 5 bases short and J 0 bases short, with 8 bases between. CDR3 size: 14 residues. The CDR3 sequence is CASSLLDSNQPQHF. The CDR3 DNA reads TGTGCCAGCAGTTTACTGGATAGCAATCAGCCCCAGCATTTT.

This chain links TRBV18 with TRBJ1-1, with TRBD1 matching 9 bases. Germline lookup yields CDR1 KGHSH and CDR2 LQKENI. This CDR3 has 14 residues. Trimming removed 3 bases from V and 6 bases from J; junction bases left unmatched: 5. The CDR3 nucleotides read TGTGCCAGCTCACCCGGACAGGGGTTATCTGAAGCTTTCTTT. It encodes CASSPGQGLSEAFF.

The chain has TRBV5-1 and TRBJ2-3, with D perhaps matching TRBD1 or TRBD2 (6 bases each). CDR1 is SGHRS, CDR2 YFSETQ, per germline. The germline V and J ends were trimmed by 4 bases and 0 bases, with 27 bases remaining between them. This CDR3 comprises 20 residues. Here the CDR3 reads CASSRYTGAVGGLSTDTQYF. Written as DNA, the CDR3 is TGCGCCAGCAGCCGGTATACGGGGGCGGTTGGCGGCCTTAGCACAGATACGCAGTATTTT.

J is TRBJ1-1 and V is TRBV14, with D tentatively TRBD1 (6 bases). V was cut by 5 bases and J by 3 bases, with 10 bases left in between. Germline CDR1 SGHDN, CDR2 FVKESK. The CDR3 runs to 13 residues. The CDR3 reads CASSLQGYTEAFF. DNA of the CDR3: TGTGCCAGCAGCTTACAGGGATACACTGAAGCTTTCTTT.

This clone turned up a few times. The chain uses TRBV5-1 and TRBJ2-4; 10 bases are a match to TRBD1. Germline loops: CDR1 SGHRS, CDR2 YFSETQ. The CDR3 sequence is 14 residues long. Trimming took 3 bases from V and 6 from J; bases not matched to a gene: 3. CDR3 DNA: TGCGCCAGCAGCTCCCGGGACAGGGGAAACATTCAGTACTTC. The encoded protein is CASSSRDRGNIQYF.

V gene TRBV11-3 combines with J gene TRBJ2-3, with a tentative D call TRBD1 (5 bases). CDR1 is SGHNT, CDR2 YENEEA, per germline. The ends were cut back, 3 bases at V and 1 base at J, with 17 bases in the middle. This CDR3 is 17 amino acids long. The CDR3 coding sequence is TGTGCCAGCAGCTTTTCGGTTCCAGGGTTCGGCACAGATACGCAGTATTTT. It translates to CASSFSVPGFGTDTQYF.

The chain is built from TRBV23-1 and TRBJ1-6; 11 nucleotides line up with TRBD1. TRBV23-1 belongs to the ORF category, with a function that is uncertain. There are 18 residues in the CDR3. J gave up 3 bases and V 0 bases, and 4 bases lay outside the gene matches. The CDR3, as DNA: TGCGCCAGCAGTCAATCGGAGGGACAGGGGGACTATAATTCACCCCTCCACTTT. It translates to CASSQSEGQGDYNSPLHF.

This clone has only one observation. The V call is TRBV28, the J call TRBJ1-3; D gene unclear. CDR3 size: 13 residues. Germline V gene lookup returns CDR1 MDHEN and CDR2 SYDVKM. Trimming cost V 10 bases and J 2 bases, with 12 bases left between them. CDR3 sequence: CATWGMAGNTIYF. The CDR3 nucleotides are TGTGCCACCTGGGGAATGGCTGGAAACACCATATATTTT. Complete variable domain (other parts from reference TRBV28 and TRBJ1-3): DVKVTQSSRYLVKRTGEKVFLECVQDMDHENMFWYRQDPGLGLRLIYFSYDVKMKEKGDIPEGYSVSREKKERFSLILESASTNQTSMYLCATWGMAGNTIYFGEGSWLTVV.

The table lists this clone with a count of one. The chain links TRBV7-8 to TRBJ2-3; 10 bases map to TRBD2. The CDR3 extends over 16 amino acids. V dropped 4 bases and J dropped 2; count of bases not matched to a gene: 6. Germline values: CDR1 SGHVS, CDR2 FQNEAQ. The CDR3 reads CASSSVLAGYTDTQYF. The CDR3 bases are TGTGCCAGCAGCTCGGTACTAGCGGGGTACACAGATACGCAGTATTTT.

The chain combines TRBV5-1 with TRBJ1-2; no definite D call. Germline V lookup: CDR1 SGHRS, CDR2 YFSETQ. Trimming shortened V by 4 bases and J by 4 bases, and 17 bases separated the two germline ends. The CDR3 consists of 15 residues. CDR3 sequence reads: CASSLQTLGGYGYTF. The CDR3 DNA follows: TGCGCCAGCAGCCTACAGACCTTGGGAGGCTATGGCTACACCTTC.

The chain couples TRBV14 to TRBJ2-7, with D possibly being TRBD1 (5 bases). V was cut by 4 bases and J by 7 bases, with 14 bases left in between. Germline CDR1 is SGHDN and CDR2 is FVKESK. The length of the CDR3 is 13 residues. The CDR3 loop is CASSRQTGLEQYF. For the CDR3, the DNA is TGTGCCAGCAGCCGTCAAACAGGTTTGGAGCAGTACTTC. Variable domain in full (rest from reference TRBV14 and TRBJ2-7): EAGVTQFPSHSVIEKGQTVTLRCDPISGHDNLYWYRRVMGKEIKFLLHFVKESKQDESGMPNNRFLAERTGGTYSTLKVQPAELEDSGVYFCASSRQTGLEQYFGPGTRLTVT.

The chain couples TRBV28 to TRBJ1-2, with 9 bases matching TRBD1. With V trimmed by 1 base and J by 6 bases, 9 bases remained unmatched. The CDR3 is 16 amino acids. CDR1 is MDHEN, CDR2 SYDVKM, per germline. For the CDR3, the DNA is TGTGCCAGCAGTTTATTCCGTGTCAGGACAGGGGATGGCTACACCTTC. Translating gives CASSLFRVRTGDGYTF.